The clone carrying this T cell receptor (beta chain) has a handful of counts. Its specificity is not known. Germline-derived CDR1 and CDR2 are MDHEN and SYDVKM. The CDR3 is 12 amino acids. Deletions cut 5 bases from V and 5 bases from J, with 9 bases between. This record belongs to a study of cytotoxic CD8 clonotypes in ibrutinib-treated CLL. As for the study in general: Per sample, productive templates averaged around 230,000 and productive rearrangements averaged roughly 91,000.

Data came from immunoSEQ multiplex PCR; TCRdb stores just in-frame clones and leaves some out. The sample lists more than 200,000 clones, about four fifths seen once, with more than 9.5% in the top ten. Study-level results: Public clonotypes proved infrequent, and on treatment they shrank or remained steady.

The clonotype comes from a human donor with chronic lymphocytic leukemia. This chain uses TRBV28 with TRBJ2-5; D unclear. The specimen was PBMCs, collected after 12 months of ibrutinib treatment. The CDR3 loop is CASSLLPETQYF. The CDR3 region has the DNA TGTGCCAGCAGTCTCCTCCCGGAGACCCAGTACTTC.